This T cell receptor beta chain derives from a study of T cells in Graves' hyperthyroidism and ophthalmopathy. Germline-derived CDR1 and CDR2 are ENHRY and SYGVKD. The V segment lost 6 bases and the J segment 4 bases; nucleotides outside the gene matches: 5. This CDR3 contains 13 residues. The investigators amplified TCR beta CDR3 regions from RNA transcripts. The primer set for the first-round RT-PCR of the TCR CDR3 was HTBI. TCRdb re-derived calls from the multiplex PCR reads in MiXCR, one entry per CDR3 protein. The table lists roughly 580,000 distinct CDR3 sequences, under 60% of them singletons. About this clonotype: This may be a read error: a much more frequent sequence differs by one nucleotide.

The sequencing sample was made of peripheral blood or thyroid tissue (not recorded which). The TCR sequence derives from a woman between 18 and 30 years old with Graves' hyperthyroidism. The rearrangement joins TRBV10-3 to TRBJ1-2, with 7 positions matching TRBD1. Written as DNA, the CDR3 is TGTGCCATCAGCCCACGGGACAGCTATGGCTACACCTTC. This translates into CAISPRDSYGYTF.